The next 21 T cell receptor beta chains were all read from a single sample in a study of cytomegalovirus exposure and HLA in healthy donors. PCR primers comprised 60 Vbeta and 13 Jbeta primers. Data came from immunoSEQ multiplex PCR; TCRdb stores just in-frame clones and leaves some out. The data show some 160,000 clones, 85% seen once. The sequenced material came from PBMCs. The receptors were sampled from a man younger than 45 in good health and CMV-seropositive.

This chain connects TRBV5-1 to TRBJ2-5, with 9 bases lining up with TRBD2. V dropped 0 bases and J dropped 0; count of bases not matched to a gene: 6. The germline gives CDR1 SGHRS, CDR2 YFSETQ. The CDR3 consists of 17 residues. The CDR3 loop reads CASSLAPSGINQETQYF. The CDR3 region has the DNA TGCGCCAGCAGCTTGGCCCCTAGCGGGATAAACCAAGAGACCCAGTACTTC.

V is TRBV29-1 and J is TRBJ1-1, with 8 positions matching TRBD1. This CDR3 contains 15 residues. The germline V gene has CDR1 SQVTM and CDR2 ANQGSEA. After removal of 3 bases from V and 2 bases from J, the junction contained 8 bases not matched to a gene. The CDR3 reads CSVDPLDRANTEAFF. Here the CDR3 DNA reads TGCAGCGTTGACCCACTGGACAGGGCAAACACTGAAGCTTTCTTT.

As concerns this clone: The junction differs from germline at one of its ends, possibly a read error. The genes are TRBV7-9 and TRBJ1-2, with D unclear. The length of the CDR3 is 15 residues. Per the germline V gene, CDR1 is SEHNR and CDR2 is FQNEAQ (reference sequence). The DNA of the CDR3 is TGTTCCAGCAGCTACCCGAACGGGTCACTCTATGGCTACACCTTC. Its protein is CSSSYPNGSLYGYTF.

The V and J genes are TRBV9 and TRBJ2-3; D may be TRBD1 (5 bases). This CDR3 has 16 residues. V was cut by 4 bases and J by 2 bases, with 17 bases left in between. The germline V gene has CDR1 SGDLS and CDR2 YYNGEE. CDR3 DNA sequence: TGTGCCAGCAGCCCAATCTTCAGGGTATCCACAGATACGCAGTATTTT. Translated: CASSPIFRVSTDTQYF.

The CDR3 reads CASSPEGTGGSAFF. The CDR3 bases are TGCGCCAGCAGCCCCGAAGGGACAGGGGGATCAGCTTTCTTT. V gene TRBV5-1 combines with J gene TRBJ1-1; 11 positions agree with TRBD1. CDR1 is SGHRS, CDR2 YFSETQ, per germline. The ends lost 4 bases at V and 10 bases at J; junction bases unmatched: 9. CDR3 length equals 14 residues.

V is TRBV27 and J is TRBJ2-1; D gene unclear. The length of the CDR3 is 14 residues. Germline assignment: CDR1 MNHEY and CDR2 SMNVEV (reference sequence). Between the trimmed V and J ends, which lost 0 bases and 5 bases, there was a span of 8 bases. CDR3 bases: TGTGCCAGCAGTTTATCGAGGCTCGACAATGAGCAGTTCTTC. Amino acids: CASSLSRLDNEQFF.

The genes are TRBV21-1 and TRBJ2-2; the table assigns TRBD2, which was not confirmed against the DNA. TRBV21-1 is described as a pseudogene. This CDR3 contains 15 residues. CDR3: CASSIAGGGTGELFF. CDR3 bases: TGTGCCAGCAGCATAGCGGGAGGAGGCACCGGGGAGCTGTTTTTT.

V is TRBV7-3 and J is TRBJ2-3; 10 bases agree with TRBD2. V dropped 8 bases and J dropped 9; count of bases not matched to a gene: 11. CDR1 SGHTA and CDR2 FQGTGA come from the germline V gene. There are 14 residues in the CDR3. The CDR3 loop reads CASSPASGSETQYF. The CDR3 DNA reads TGTGCCAGCTCCCCGGCTAGCGGGAGCGAGACGCAGTATTTT.

The sample holds a few counts of this clone. The chain combines TRBV6-6 with TRBJ2-1; the match to TRBD2 covers 11 bases. Germline assignment: CDR1 MNHNY and CDR2 SVGAGI (reference sequence). The CDR3 runs to 14 residues. J gave up 7 bases and V 5 bases, and 4 bases lay outside the gene matches. The CDR3 DNA is TGTGCCAGCAGTATTAGCGGGAGGGGAAATGAGCAGTTCTTC. Its translation: CASSISGRGNEQFF.

The chain has TRBV29-1 and TRBJ2-7; 14 nucleotides align to TRBD2. From germline, CDR1 is SQVTM and CDR2 ANQGSEA. The CDR3 is 16 amino acids. V trimming: 6 bases; J trimming: 5 bases; junction bases outside the gene matches: 12. The CDR3 is CSVTPGLAGEGDEQYF. Written as DNA, the CDR3 is TGCAGCGTGACCCCGGGACTAGCGGGAGAGGGGGACGAGCAGTACTTC.

This clone occurred once. The chain recombines TRBV9 with TRBJ1-5; 8 bases are shared with TRBD1. The CDR3 totals 15 residues. With 2 bases clipped from V and 5 bases from J, the junction kept 6 bases outside the gene matches. Germline V gene data show CDR1 as SGDLS and CDR2 as YYNGEE. The CDR3 DNA reads as TGTGCCAGCAGCGTCGCAGGACAGGGTGATCAGCCCCAGCATTTT. Translated, it gives CASSVAGQGDQPQHF. The full variable domain, in which reference TRBV9 and TRBJ1-5 provide the parts outside the CDR3, is DSGVTQTPKHLITATGQRVTLRCSPRSGDLSVYWYQQSLDQGLQFLIQYYNGEERAKGNILERFSAQQFPDLHSELNLSSLELGDSALYFCASSVAGQGDQPQHFGDGTRLSIL.

CDR3 DNA: TGTGCCAGCAGCCTTAGCGGGAGTGGCAATGAGCAGTTCTTC. Its protein product is CASSLSGSGNEQFF. This chain connects TRBV7-3 to TRBJ2-1; 9 nucleotides line up with TRBD2. CDR1 and CDR2 (germline): SGHTA, FQGTGA. Trimming at V came to 5 bases and at J to 6 bases, leaving 5 bases not matched to a gene. This CDR3 comprises 14 residues.

This chain joins TRBV15 and TRBJ1-2; possibly TRBD1 for D (6 bases). Trimming stripped 4 bases from V and 2 bases from J, with 14 bases between. The CDR3 length is 15 residues. The germline V gene has CDR1 LNHNV and CDR2 YYDKDF (reference sequence). The CDR3 region is CATSTRNQGNYGYTF. CDR3 sequence (DNA): TGTGCCACCAGCACGCGGAACCAGGGGAACTATGGCTACACCTTC. The variable domain in full, completed from reference TRBV15 and TRBJ1-2, reads DAMVIQNPRYQVTQFGKPVTLSCSQTLNHNVMYWYQQKSSQAPKLLFHYYDKDFNNEADTPDNFQSRRPNTSFCFLDIRSPGLGDTAMYLCATSTRNQGNYGYTFGSGTRLTVV.

The rearrangement joins TRBV18 to TRBJ1-4; D gene unclear. CDR3 length equals 18 residues. Trimming left V 3 bases short and J 0 bases short, with 17 bases between. The V gene's germline CDR1 is KGHSH and CDR2 LQKENI. CDR3 region: CASSPQQAGSATNEKLFF. The DNA of the CDR3 is TGTGCCAGCTCACCCCAGCAGGCTGGGAGTGCAACTAATGAAAAACTGTTTTTT.

The chain recombines TRBV6-5 with TRBJ1-1; TRBD1 might be the D (5 bases). The CDR3 runs to 15 residues. The germline V gene has CDR1 MNHEY and CDR2 SVGAGI. The V and J ends lost 5 bases and 0 bases respectively, with 13 bases between them. The CDR3 coding sequence is TGTGCCAGCAGTGGGTGGGGGGGAATGAACACTGAAGCTTTCTTT. It specifies CASSGWGGMNTEAFF.

The genes are TRBV19 and TRBJ2-1, with D possibly being TRBD2 (5 bases). Germline CDR1 LNHDA, CDR2 SQIVND (reference sequence). The germline V and J ends were trimmed by 1 base and 2 bases, with 9 bases remaining between them. The CDR3 length is 15 residues. The CDR3 protein is CASSIVGLAYNEQFF. CDR3 sequence (DNA): TGTGCCAGTAGTATAGTTGGACTGGCCTACAATGAGCAGTTCTTC.

The chain combines TRBV7-9 with TRBJ2-3, with 9 bases identical to TRBD1. J gave up 3 bases and V 3 bases, and 7 bases lay outside the gene matches. The CDR3 consists of 16 residues. Germline assignment: CDR1 SEHNR and CDR2 FQNEAQ (reference sequence). For the CDR3, the DNA is TGTGCCAGCAGCTTCGACAGGGGGACATTGACAGATACGCAGTATTTT. It encodes CASSFDRGTLTDTQYF. The variable domain in full, with the rest retrieved from reference TRBV7-9 and TRBJ2-3, is DTGVSQNPRHKITKRGQNVTFRCDPISEHNRLYWYRQTLGQGPEFLTYFQNEAQLEKSRLLSDRFSAERPKGSFSTLEIQRTEQGDSAMYLCASSFDRGTLTDTQYFGPGTRLTVL.

The chain carries TRBV5-4 and TRBJ2-5; TRBD2 matches 9 bases. V shed 7 bases and J 1 base; nucleotides not matched to a gene: 2. Germline loops: CDR1 SGHNT, CDR2 YYREEE (reference sequence). This CDR3 spans 13 amino acids. The CDR3, as DNA: TGTGCCAGCGGACTAGCGCCCCAAGAGACCCAGTACTTC. Protein sequence: CASGLAPQETQYF.

The chain uses TRBV7-2 and TRBJ1-1, with 7 bases that match TRBD1. This CDR3 region has 14 residues. The junction had 5 bases not matched to a gene; V was cut back by 3 bases and J by 4 bases. CDR1 and CDR2 (germline): SGHTA, FQGNSA. The CDR3 loop reads CASSFMDRSTEAFF. CDR3 in DNA: TGTGCCAGCAGCTTTATGGACAGGAGCACTGAAGCTTTCTTT.

The chain carries TRBV9 and TRBJ1-2, with 7 bases matching TRBD1. Germline V gene data show CDR1 as SGDLS and CDR2 as YYNGEE. This CDR3 contains 14 residues. J was trimmed by 3 bases and V by 2 bases; bases with no gene match: 4. The CDR3 reads CASSVGQGDYGYTF. DNA for the CDR3: TGTGCCAGCAGCGTGGGGCAGGGGGACTATGGCTACACCTTC.

This chain connects TRBV7-9 to TRBJ1-4, with 9 bases lining up with TRBD1. J gave up 11 bases and V 4 bases, and 8 bases lay outside the gene matches. This CDR3 has 14 amino acids. Germline-derived CDR1 and CDR2 are SEHNR and FQNEAQ (reference sequence). The CDR3 DNA reads TGTGCCAGCAGCTCAGGACAGGGGCGAGCTAAACTGTTTTTT. Protein sequence: CASSSGQGRAKLFF. The full variable domain, its missing parts supplied by reference TRBV7-9 and TRBJ1-4, is DTGVSQNPRHKITKRGQNVTFRCDPISEHNRLYWYRQTLGQGPEFLTYFQNEAQLEKSRLLSDRFSAERPKGSFSTLEIQRTEQGDSAMYLCASSSGQGRAKLFFGSGTQLSVL.